This passage covers 20 T cell receptor beta chains from one sample sequenced in a study of molecular identifiers for immune sequencing clone quantification. One entry per CDR3 protein, called by TCRdb with MiXCR from the PCR reads. Among around 460,000 distinct CDR3 sequences listed, around 23% were seen once. The material sequenced was naive CD8+ T cells from blood, with Jurkat cell RNA spiked in. Noted subset: FACS-sorted CD8+CD4-CCR7+CD45RA+ naive T cells. The receptors shown here come from a human donor in good health. Some libraries in this study had Jurkat cell RNA spiked in.

This clonotype showed up just a few times. This chain uses TRBV12-3 or TRBV12-4 with TRBJ2-3; maybe TRBD2 (5 bases). V was shortened by 6 bases and J by 6 bases, with 13 bases between the two germline ends. The CDR3 contains 13 residues. The CDR3 coding sequence is TGTGCCAGCAGCGCCCCGGGGTTGGATACGCAGTATTTT. Translating gives CASSAPGLDTQYF.

This clonotype was seen many times. The chain joins TRBV4-3 to TRBJ1-1, with D perhaps TRBD1 (5 bases). This CDR3 is built from 16 residues. Per germline, CDR1 LGHNA and CDR2 YSLEER. V lost 4 bases, J lost 1 base, and 16 bases lay in between. The CDR3 bases are TGCGCCAGCAGCCCATCCGGGACGGGGAGGAACACTGAAGCTTTCTTT. Amino acid sequence: CASSPSGTGRNTEAFF.

This clonotype was counted many times. The chain recombines TRBV28 with TRBJ2-7, with D hard to call. CDR1 and CDR2 from the germline V gene are MDHEN and SYDVKM. Trimming took 7 bases from V and 1 from J, leaving 11 bases between them. CDR3 length: 13 residues. The CDR3 DNA reads TGTGCCAGCAAATCCACCAGGTCCTACGAGCAGTACTTC. As protein: CASKSTRSYEQYF.

J is TRBJ2-3 and V is TRBV20-1; TRBD2 is a possible D gene (7 bases). This CDR3 region has 15 residues. The V gene's germline CDR1 is DFQATT and CDR2 SNEGSKA (reference sequence). The germline V and J ends were trimmed by 0 bases and 1 base, with 11 bases remaining between them. CDR3 sequence reads: CSARDGGARTDTQYF. The CDR3, as DNA: TGCAGTGCTAGAGATGGGGGGGCGCGCACAGATACGCAGTATTTT.

For this clonotype: One end of the junction is discordant with germline, which a read error may explain. The V gene is TRBV7-9, the J gene TRBJ1-2; 10 positions agree with TRBD1. The CDR3 runs to 15 residues. Germline CDR1 SEHNR, CDR2 FQNEAQ (reference sequence). The CDR3 DNA reads as TGTGCCAGAAGCTTAGAAAGGGACAGGGGCCATGGCTACACCTTC. The encoded protein is CARSLERDRGHGYTF. Variable domain in full (rest from reference TRBV7-9 and TRBJ1-2): DTGVSQNPRHKITKRGQNVTFRCDPISEHNRLYWYRQTLGQGPEFLTYFQNEAQLEKSRLLSDRFSAERPKGSFSTLEIQRTEQGDSAMYLCARSLERDRGHGYTFGSGTRLTVV.

The chain is built from TRBV6-2 or TRBV6-3 and TRBJ2-7; TRBD2 agrees at 8 bases. This CDR3 has 16 residues. V dropped 0 bases and J dropped 7; count of bases not matched to a gene: 11. Germline CDR1 reads MNHEY; CDR2 reads SVGEGT. CDR3 nucleotide sequence: TGTGCCAGCAGTTACTCCGTAACGGGAGGGCCGGGAGAGCAGTACTTC. Its translation: CASSYSVTGGPGEQYF.

The chain couples TRBV27 to TRBJ2-7, with 10 bases identical to TRBD1. V lost 1 base and J lost 2; bases outside the gene matches: 2. This CDR3 has 15 amino acids. Per germline, CDR1 MNHEY and CDR2 SMNVEV (reference sequence). In DNA form, the CDR3 reads TGTGCCAGCAGTTTATGGACAGGGGGGCCCTACGAGCAGTACTTC. The encoded protein is CASSLWTGGPYEQYF.

The sample holds a few counts of this clonotype. The chain is built from TRBV11-2 and TRBJ2-5; TRBD1 might be the D (6 bases). Trimming shortened V by 5 bases and J by 4 bases, and 11 bases separated the two germline ends. The germline gives CDR1 SGHAT, CDR2 FQNNGV. This CDR3 has 13 amino acids. CDR3 residues: CASSDDRTETQYF. As DNA, the CDR3 is TGTGCCAGCAGCGACGACAGGACAGAGACCCAGTACTTC.

The V and J genes are TRBV6-6 and TRBJ2-7, with TRBD2 matching over 7 bases. The CDR3 loop spans 15 amino acids. With 6 bases clipped from V and 4 bases from J, the junction kept 12 bases outside the gene matches. Germline V gene data show CDR1 as MNHNY and CDR2 as SVGAGI (reference sequence). The CDR3 loop reads CASRPITSAVYEQYF. CDR3 coding DNA: TGTGCCAGCAGACCCATAACTAGCGCGGTTTACGAGCAGTACTTC.

V is TRBV12-3 or TRBV12-4 and J is TRBJ2-1; D gene unclear. V was pared by 3 bases and J by 5 bases, with 8 bases between. This CDR3 comprises 13 residues. In DNA, the CDR3 is TGTGCCAGCAGTTTCACAGCAAACAATGAGCAGTTCTTC. It specifies CASSFTANNEQFF.

This clonotype was seen only a few times. The chain is built from TRBV7-9 and TRBJ1-5; 10 nucleotides match TRBD1. This CDR3 is 16 amino acids long. V was pared by 5 bases and J by 3 bases, with 7 bases of the junction left unmatched. Per the germline V gene, CDR1 is SEHNR and CDR2 is FQNEAQ (reference sequence). The CDR3 loop is CASSRTGTGVNQPQHF. The CDR3 nucleotides read TGTGCCAGCAGCCGAACCGGGACAGGGGTCAATCAGCCCCAGCATTTT.

The chain carries TRBV5-1 and TRBJ2-5; maybe TRBD1 (6 bases). The CDR3 consists of 17 residues. Between the trimmed V and J ends, which lost 1 base and 4 bases, there was a span of 20 bases. The germline gives CDR1 SGHRS, CDR2 YFSETQ. The CDR3 DNA sequence: TGCGCCAGCAGCTTGTTCTCGACGGACCAAGGGGGAGAGACCCAGTACTTC. This sequence encodes CASSLFSTDQGGETQYF.

The rearrangement links TRBV11-2 to TRBJ1-1, with TRBD1 matching 10 bases. V shed 5 bases and J 3 bases; nucleotides not matched to a gene: 6. This CDR3 spans 15 amino acids. The germline CDR1 and CDR2 sequences are SGHAT and FQNNGV. The CDR3 coding sequence is TGTGCCAGCAGCGCGAGGGACAGGGGCTACACTGAAGCTTTCTTT. This sequence encodes CASSARDRGYTEAFF.

A few counts support this clonotype. The rearrangement links TRBV6-2 or TRBV6-3 to TRBJ1-2; D remains unclear. With 7 bases removed from V and 14 bases from J, the gap between germline ends came to 23 bases. Germline V gene lookup returns CDR1 MNHEY and CDR2 SVGEGT. The CDR3 loop spans 13 amino acids. As DNA, the CDR3 is TGTGCCAGCACCCGACCCGCTGGGCATTCCAGTACCTTC. Translating it yields CASTRPAGHSSTF.

In the case of this clonotype: This could be a read error, since a much larger clone is one nucleotide away. The V call is TRBV7-2, the J call TRBJ2-3, with TRBD2 matching 10 bases. CDR1 is SGHTA, CDR2 FQGNSA, per germline. The CDR3 consists of 15 residues. The CDR3 coding sequence is TGTGCCAGCAGCTTAGCGTTTCTAGCGGGGGATACGCGGTATTTT. It specifies CASSLAFLAGDTRYF. Together with reference TRBV7-2 and TRBJ2-3, the CDR3 gives the full variable domain: GAGVSQSPSNKVTEKGKDVELRCDPISGHTALYWYRQSLGQGLEFLIYFQGNSAPDKSGLPSDRFSAERTGGSVSTLTIQRTQQEDSAVYLCASSLAFLAGDTRYFGPGTRLTVL.

This clonotype was observed at least ten times. The chain is built from TRBV24-1 and TRBJ2-2; 7 positions match TRBD1. Germline V gene data show CDR1 as KGHDR and CDR2 as SFDVKD. Trimming cost V 5 bases and J 6 bases; bases outside gene matches: 2. The CDR3 loop spans 13 amino acids. In nucleotides, the CDR3 is TGTGCCACCAGTGGAGGACAGGCCGGGGAGCTGTTTTTT. The encoded protein is CATSGGQAGELFF.

In this sample, this clonotype turned up a few times. The V gene is TRBV11-2, the J gene TRBJ1-3; a weak D match, TRBD1 (5 bases). Trimming removed 4 bases from V and 0 bases from J, with 19 bases in between. Looked up from germline, CDR1 is SGHAT and CDR2 is FQNNGV. The CDR3 loop spans 18 amino acids. Written as DNA, the CDR3 is TGTGCCAGCAGCTCCCCTGCCCAATGGACAAACTCTGGAAACACCATATATTTT. The encoded protein is CASSSPAQWTNSGNTIYF.

The chain links TRBV14 to TRBJ2-7; a possible D gene is TRBD2 (5 bases). The V and J ends lost 1 base and 6 bases respectively, with 16 bases between them. The CDR3 spans 15 residues. Looked up from germline, CDR1 is SGHDN and CDR2 is FVKESK. The CDR3 sequence: CASSQGPEEGFEQYF. The CDR3 DNA reads TGTGCCAGCAGCCAAGGCCCGGAGGAAGGTTTCGAGCAGTACTTC.

The rearrangement joins TRBV9 to TRBJ2-2; 10 bases are shared with TRBD1. After removal of 3 bases from V and 0 bases from J, the junction contained 14 bases not matched to a gene. The CDR3 has 20 residues. The germline V gene has CDR1 SGDLS and CDR2 YYNGEE. The CDR3 region has the DNA TGTGCCAGCAGCGAACAAGTAAGAGACAGGGGGCTACCGAACACCGGGGAGCTGTTTTTT. Encoded protein: CASSEQVRDRGLPNTGELFF.

Remarks on this clonotype: It may be a read error: a sequence one base away is much more abundant. This sequence joins TRBV29-1 and TRBJ2-1; 8 bases agree with TRBD2. This CDR3 has 13 residues. Germline V gene data show CDR1 as SQVTM and CDR2 as ANQGSEA. The trim removed 4 bases at V and 12 bases at J, leaving 11 bases unmatched. CDR3 region: CSVVRETSVAQFF. CDR3 bases: TGCAGCGTTGTCAGAGAGACTAGCGTTGCGCAGTTCTTC.